This T cell receptor beta chain was observed in a study of CD8 T cells in ankylosing spondylitis. The germline gives CDR1 SGHRS, CDR2 YFSETQ. Trimming stripped 4 bases from V and 0 bases from J, with 13 bases between. CDR3 length equals 15 residues. This clonotype was detected many times. Its cognate antigen is unknown. Study-level results: Relatively scarce in peripheral blood, disease-linked clones were CD8+. A TCR beta motif of 8 or 9 highly homologous variants appeared characteristic of ankylosing spondylitis blood.

TCRdb re-analysed the 5' RACE reads in MiXCR, keeping a single row per CDR3 protein. This table holds fewer than 250,000 distinct CDR3 sequences, over 9.5% found once. Material: blood, either unsorted or a sorted T cell fraction (not recorded which). The rearrangement links TRBV5-1 to TRBJ1-2, with D maybe TRBD1 (5 bases). The clonotype comes from a male donor with ankylosing spondylitis or in good health (not recorded which). The CDR3 sequence is CASSPPTEPNYGYTF. CDR3 DNA sequence: TGCGCCAGCAGCCCACCGACAGAACCTAACTATGGCTACACCTTC. The whole variable domain, remainder taken from reference TRBV5-1 and TRBJ1-2, is KAGVTQTPRYLIKTRGQQVTLSCSPISGHRSVSWYQQTPGQGLQFLFEYFSETQRNKGNFPGRFSGRQFSNSRSEMNVSTLELGDSALYLCASSPPTEPNYGYTFGSGTRLTVV.